Presented here are 9 T cell receptor beta chains from one specimen sequenced in a study of blood T cell repertoires in COVID-19. The protocol was immunoSEQ multiplex PCR, while the TCRdb copy is restricted to in-frame clones and leaves out a portion. The sample has a few hundred thousand clones, 89% seen once; the top ten hold roughly 6.5%. Sequencing input: peripheral blood. Source of these receptors: a man younger than 30 who had recovered from COVID-19.

The chain links TRBV5-1 to TRBJ2-2, with D maybe TRBD2 (6 bases). The V gene lost 4 bases and the J gene lost 5 bases, with 12 bases spanning the gap. Germline V lookup: CDR1 SGHRS, CDR2 YFSETQ. The CDR3 consists of 14 residues. Here the CDR3 DNA reads TGCGCCAGCAGCCCGGGACTTGTAACCGGGGAGCTGTTTTTT. Amino acids: CASSPGLVTGELFF.

The chain links TRBV29-1 to TRBJ1-2; the D gene is possibly TRBD1 (5 bases). The CDR3 runs to 14 residues. V was pared by 0 bases and J by 2 bases, with 10 bases between. The germline gives CDR1 SQVTM, CDR2 ANQGSEA. CDR3 sequence (DNA): TGCAGCGTTGAAGATCGGGGACTCAACTATGGCTACACCTTC. Protein sequence: CSVEDRGLNYGYTF.

The genes are TRBV12-2 and TRBJ1-6; TRBD1 is the table's D call and was not checked against the DNA. TRBV12-2 is tagged as a pseudogene. CDR3 length equals 16 residues. The CDR3 spells CASRLAHLGVESPLHF. The CDR3 DNA is TGTGCAAGTCGCTTAGCGCACTTAGGGGTAGAATCACCCCTCCACTTT.

The V and J genes are TRBV2 and TRBJ1-2, with 8 nucleotides matching TRBD1. Germline V CDR1 and CDR2: SNHLY, FYNNEI. Trimming at V came to 6 bases and at J to 7 bases, leaving 4 bases not matched to a gene. The CDR3 extends over 12 amino acids. The CDR3 coding sequence is TGTGCCAGCAGCCCTGACAGGGGTGGCTACACCTTC. This gives the protein CASSPDRGGYTF.

The chain's CDR3 is CASSLNGVDEQFF. The CDR3 DNA reads as TGTGCCAGCAGCTTAAACGGGGTGGATGAGCAGTTCTTC. The chain uses TRBV7-9 and TRBJ2-1; a possible D gene is TRBD2 (5 bases). The CDR3 sequence is 13 residues long. V lost 2 bases to trimming and J lost 8 bases, with 10 bases between them. CDR1 and CDR2 from the germline V gene are SEHNR and FQNEAQ (reference sequence).

This chain uses TRBV7-2 with TRBJ2-3; 13 bases agree with TRBD2. Looked up from germline, CDR1 is SGHTA and CDR2 is FQGNSA. The CDR3 sequence is 16 residues long. The V gene end was trimmed by 0 bases and the J gene end by 6 bases; junction bases not matched to a gene: 3. The CDR3 loop is CASSLAGTSGVDTQYF. For the CDR3, the DNA is TGTGCCAGCAGCTTAGCGGGGACTAGCGGGGTGGATACGCAGTATTTT.

This chain joins TRBV4-2 and TRBJ1-4, with D unclear. This CDR3 is 18 amino acids long. CDR1 LGHNA and CDR2 YNFKEQ come from the germline V gene. V was clipped by 0 bases and J by 7 bases, with 21 bases between them. The CDR3 nucleotides read TGTGCCAGCAGCCAAGAGGTTTTCCGGGATCAGACTGGTGAAAAACTGTTTTTT. Encoded protein: CASSQEVFRDQTGEKLFF.

The chain couples TRBV19 to TRBJ1-1; 7 positions match TRBD1. The CDR3 runs 13 residues. V trimming: 6 bases; J trimming: 4 bases; junction bases outside the gene matches: 5. From germline, CDR1 is LNHDA and CDR2 SQIVND (reference sequence). In DNA form, the CDR3 reads TGTGCCAGTAGCCTCGACAGGGCCACTGAAGCTTTCTTT. As protein: CASSLDRATEAFF.

V usage is TRBV6-5 and J usage is TRBJ2-5, with 7 bases lining up with TRBD1. The CDR3 length is 16 residues. Germline-derived CDR1 and CDR2 are MNHEY and SVGAGI. V was clipped by 4 bases and J by 5 bases; unmatched bases: 13. The CDR3: CASSWKRQGKGETQYF. CDR3 coding DNA: TGTGCCAGCAGTTGGAAAAGACAGGGAAAAGGGGAGACCCAGTACTTC.